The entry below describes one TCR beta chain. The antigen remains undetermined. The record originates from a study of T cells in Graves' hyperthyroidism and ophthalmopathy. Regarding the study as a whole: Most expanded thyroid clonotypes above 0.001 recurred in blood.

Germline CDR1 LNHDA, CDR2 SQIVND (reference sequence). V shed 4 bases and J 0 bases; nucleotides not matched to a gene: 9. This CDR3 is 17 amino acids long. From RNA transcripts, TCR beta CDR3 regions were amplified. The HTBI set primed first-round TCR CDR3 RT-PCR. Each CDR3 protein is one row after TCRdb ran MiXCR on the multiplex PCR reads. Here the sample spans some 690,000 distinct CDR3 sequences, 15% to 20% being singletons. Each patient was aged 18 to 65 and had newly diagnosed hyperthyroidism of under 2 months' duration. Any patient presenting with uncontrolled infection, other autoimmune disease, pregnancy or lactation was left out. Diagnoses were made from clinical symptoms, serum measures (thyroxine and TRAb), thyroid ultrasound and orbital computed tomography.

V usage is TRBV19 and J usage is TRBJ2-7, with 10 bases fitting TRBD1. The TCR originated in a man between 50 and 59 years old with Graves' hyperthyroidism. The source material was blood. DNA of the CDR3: TGTGCCAGTAGTACCCTCCCGGGACAGGGGAGCTCCTACGAGCAGTACTTC. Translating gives CASSTLPGQGSSYEQYF. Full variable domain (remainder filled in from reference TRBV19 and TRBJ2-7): DGGITQSPKYLFRKEGQNVTLSCEQNLNHDAMYWYRQDPGQGLRLIYYSQIVNDFQKGDIAEGYSVSREKKESFPLTVTSAQKNPTAFYLCASSTLPGQGSSYEQYFGPGTRLTVT.